The 30 T cell receptor beta chains reported below all come from one sample, sequenced in a study of immune evolution from preneoplasia to lung adenocarcinoma. TCRdb's table, derived via immunoSEQ multiplex PCR, lists solely in-frame clones and lacks some. This sample has about 10,000 clones, with around 82% found just once. Sequenced: FFPE minimally invasive lung adenocarcinoma tissue. These TCRs come from a person between 65 and 79 years old with lung adenocarcinoma.

The gene calls are TRBV10-3 and TRBJ2-3, with 10 nucleotides matching TRBD1. The J segment lost 1 base and the V segment lost 10 bases, leaving 8 bases of the junction unmatched. Germline CDR1 is ENHRY and CDR2 is SYGVKD. The CDR3 is 15 amino acids. The CDR3 protein is CATSTGTGGTDTQYF. The CDR3 coding sequence is TGTGCCACCTCCACCGGGACAGGGGGCACAGATACGCAGTATTTT.

The chain links TRBV7-8 to TRBJ1-1, with 7 bases identical to TRBD1. V lost 5 bases and J lost 0; bases outside the gene matches: 3. The length of the CDR3 is 14 residues. CDR1 and CDR2 from the germline V gene are SGHVS and FQNEAQ. The CDR3 here is CASSTGQMNTEAFF. The CDR3 bases are TGTGCCAGCAGCACGGGACAGATGAACACTGAAGCTTTCTTT. Full variable domain (outside the CDR3, taken from reference TRBV7-8 and TRBJ1-1): GAGVSQSPRYKVAKRGQDVALRCDPISGHVSLFWYQQALGQGPEFLTYFQNEAQLDKSGLPSDRFFAERPEGSVSTLKIQRTQQEDSAVYLCASSTGQMNTEAFFGQGTRLTVV.

This clone was detected only once. V is TRBV11-2 and J is TRBJ2-7; tentatively, D is TRBD2 (6 bases). In germline, CDR1 is SGHAT, CDR2 FQNNGV. The CDR3 runs to 14 residues. V lost 7 bases and J 0 bases, leaving 13 bases between the germline ends. CDR3 loop: CASTHSGSSYEQYF. The CDR3 DNA sequence: TGTGCCAGCACCCATAGCGGAAGCTCCTACGAGCAGTACTTC.

This chain uses TRBV7-6 with TRBJ1-1, with 8 nucleotides matching TRBD1. The V gene's germline CDR1 is SGHVS and CDR2 FNYEAQ. V lost 5 bases, J lost 7 bases, and 9 bases stayed unmatched. The CDR3 runs to 14 residues. The CDR3 reads CASSNQQGVDEAFF. CDR3 DNA sequence: TGTGCCAGCAGCAATCAACAGGGGGTTGATGAAGCTTTCTTT.

The J gene is TRBJ2-1, the V gene TRBV27; possibly TRBD1 or TRBD2 for D (6 bases each). Trimming stripped 2 bases from V and 2 bases from J, with 10 bases between. Per germline, CDR1 MNHEY and CDR2 SMNVEV (reference sequence). This CDR3 is 15 amino acids long. CDR3 in amino acids: CASSLRGDPYNEQFF. The CDR3 DNA follows: TGTGCCAGCAGTTTAAGGGGGGACCCCTACAATGAGCAGTTCTTC.

This chain uses TRBV15 with TRBJ1-2, with 7 positions matching TRBD1. Germline-derived CDR1 and CDR2 are LNHNV and YYDKDF (reference sequence). The CDR3 is made up of 15 amino acids. Losses at the gene ends were 1 base for V and 5 bases for J; bases not matched to a gene: 7. In DNA, the CDR3 is TGTGCCACCAGCAGAGGAGGGGGCCTCTTATATGGCTACACCTTC. Its translation is CATSRGGGLLYGYTF.

This sequence joins TRBV2 and TRBJ1-1; the D gene is possibly TRBD1 (6 bases). The V gene's germline CDR1 is SNHLY and CDR2 FYNNEI. The CDR3 length is 15 residues. The V end was cut by 6 bases, the J end by 1 base, with 15 bases between. The CDR3 region is CASRPLDSGNTEAFF. The CDR3 bases are TGTGCCAGCAGGCCTTTGGACAGTGGGAACACTGAAGCTTTCTTT.

The chain joins TRBV7-3 to TRBJ2-3, with D possibly being TRBD1 or TRBD2 (7 bases each). CDR3 length equals 15 residues. CDR1 and CDR2 (germline): SGHTA, FQGTGA. V lost 3 bases to trimming and J lost 5 bases, with 15 bases between them. CDR3 nucleotide sequence: TGTGCCAGCAGCTTCAGGGGGGGCCTAGGAGATACGCAGTATTTT. Encoded protein: CASSFRGGLGDTQYF.

The chain is built from TRBV11-2 and TRBJ2-1, with 11 bases matching TRBD2. V shed 2 bases, J shed 10 bases, and the junction held 7 bases outside the gene matches. Germline V gene sequence: CDR1 SGHAT, CDR2 FQNNGV. CDR3 size: 15 residues. The CDR3 is CASSLRLLAGAEQFF. CDR3 coding DNA: TGTGCCAGCAGCTTAAGACTACTAGCGGGAGCCGAGCAGTTCTTC.

The chain combines TRBV28 with TRBJ2-7; TRBD2 is a possible D gene (6 bases). Germline CDR1 is MDHEN and CDR2 is SYDVKM. The CDR3 is 13 amino acids. V lost 1 base and J lost 4, with 8 bases in between. The CDR3 region is CASSLSGTYEQYF. The CDR3 bases are TGTGCCAGCAGTTTATCTGGGACTTACGAGCAGTACTTC.

The rearrangement joins TRBV6-1 to TRBJ2-5, with 9 bases lining up with TRBD1. Germline V lookup: CDR1 MNHNS, CDR2 SASEGT. V shed 3 bases, J shed 7 bases, and the junction held 6 bases outside the gene matches. This CDR3 has 14 amino acids. CDR3 in DNA: TGTGCCAGCAGTGAGGGGACAGGGCGCGGGACCCAGTACTTC. Translating it yields CASSEGTGRGTQYF.

A single count supports this clone. The chain combines TRBV7-2 with TRBJ2-3; the match to TRBD1 covers 7 bases. The CDR3 runs 14 residues. The V and J ends lost 6 bases and 2 bases, in that order; junction bases with no gene match: 5. The V gene's germline CDR1 is SGHTA and CDR2 FQGNSA. CDR3 sequence (DNA): TGTGCCAGCAGTGCGACAGGGCTCACAGATACGCAGTATTTT. Its protein is CASSATGLTDTQYF.

The table lists this clone with a few counts. This CDR3 is CASRLAGGGRNEQFF. The CDR3 region has the DNA TGTGCCAGCAGACTAGCGGGAGGTGGTAGGAATGAGCAGTTCTTC. The chain combines TRBV7-2 with TRBJ2-1; TRBD2 matches at 12 bases. The junction had 7 bases not matched to a gene; V was cut back by 6 bases and J by 7 bases. This CDR3 has 15 residues. Germline CDR1 and CDR2: SGHTA and FQGNSA.

This sequence joins TRBV5-5 and TRBJ2-2; TRBD1 matches at 9 bases. Looked up from germline, CDR1 is SGHKS and CDR2 is YYEKEE (reference sequence). The CDR3 contains 15 residues. The V segment lost 0 bases and the J segment 9 bases; nucleotides outside the gene matches: 6. The CDR3 DNA follows: TGTGCCAGCAGCTTGGAGGGACAGGGAAGCAGGGAGCTGTTTTTT. It codes for CASSLEGQGSRELFF.

This chain uses TRBV6-5 with TRBJ2-5, with D maybe TRBD1 (5 bases). Between the trimmed V and J ends, which lost 7 bases and 2 bases, there was a span of 17 bases. Germline CDR1 is MNHEY and CDR2 is SVGAGI. The CDR3 covers 15 residues. The CDR3 DNA follows: TGTGCCAGCAAACTCTTACCGAGACAGCAAGAGACCCAGTACTTC. It is translated as CASKLLPRQQETQYF.

V usage is TRBV7-6 and J usage is TRBJ2-2; D not certain. From germline, CDR1 is SGHVS and CDR2 FNYEAQ. This CDR3 has 14 residues. Trimming removed 1 base from V and 6 bases from J, with 9 bases in between. CDR3 residues: CASSLELESGELFF. CDR3 DNA sequence: TGTGCCAGCAGCTTAGAATTGGAATCCGGGGAGCTGTTTTTT. Full variable domain (missing parts from reference TRBV7-6 and TRBJ2-2): GAGVSQSPRYKVTKRGQDVALRCDPISGHVSLYWYRQALGQGPEFLTYFNYEAQQDKSGLPNDRFSAERPEGSISTLTIQRTEQRDSAMYRCASSLELESGELFFGEGSRLTVL.

The sample holds a few counts of this clone. The rearrangement links TRBV18 to TRBJ2-3, with D perhaps matching TRBD1 (5 bases). V lost 6 bases to trimming and J lost 4 bases, with 11 bases between them. CDR3 length equals 13 residues. The V gene's germline CDR1 is KGHSH and CDR2 LQKENI. CDR3 region: CASSPDTPDTQYF. In DNA form, the CDR3 reads TGTGCCAGCTCGCCGGACACACCAGATACGCAGTATTTT.

V gene TRBV5-1 combines with J gene TRBJ2-2; D may be TRBD2 (5 bases). This CDR3 contains 14 residues. The germline V gene encodes CDR1 SGHRS and CDR2 YFSETQ. The V end lost 2 bases, the J end lost 2 bases, and 7 bases lay between the germline ends. The CDR3 DNA is TGCGCCAGCAGCTTAAGACTAAACACCGGGGAGCTGTTTTTT. Residues: CASSLRLNTGELFF.

Notes on this clone: At one boundary the junction diverges from the germline segment, which might be a read error. This sequence joins TRBV7-7 and TRBJ2-2, with TRBD1 identical over 9 bases. Germline loops: CDR1 SSHAT, CDR2 FNYEAQ (reference sequence). The CDR3 is 15 residues long. CDR3 DNA sequence: TGTGCTAGCAGCCTTGGGACAGGGAGGAGCGGGGAGCTGTTTTTT. Amino acid sequence: CASSLGTGRSGELFF.

The chain carries TRBV4-1 and TRBJ2-2; D uncertain. CDR3 length equals 17 residues. Germline-derived CDR1 and CDR2 are MGHRA and YSYEKL. Trimming removed 5 bases from V and 0 bases from J, with 16 bases in between. CDR3 residues: CASSIPRTASNTGELFF. The CDR3 DNA reads as TGCGCCAGCAGCATTCCCCGGACGGCCTCGAACACCGGGGAGCTGTTTTTT.

The chain carries TRBV5-5 and TRBJ2-7; D tentatively fits TRBD1 or TRBD2 (5 bases each). CDR1 SGHKS and CDR2 YYEKEE come from the germline V gene (reference sequence). The CDR3 length is 14 residues. V was trimmed by 4 bases and J by 0 bases, leaving 11 bases between them. CDR3 nucleotides: TGTGCCAGCAGCGTGGGACGGACCTCCTACGAGCAGTACTTC. Residues: CASSVGRTSYEQYF. Drawing the rest from reference TRBV5-5 and TRBJ2-7, the complete variable domain is DAGVTQSPTHLIKTRGQQVTLRCSPISGHKSVSWYQQVLGQGPQFIFQYYEKEERGRGNFPDRFSARQFPNYSSELNVNALLLGDSALYLCASSVGRTSYEQYFGPGTRLTVT.

The rearrangement uses TRBV16 and TRBJ1-6, with D perhaps matching TRBD1 (5 bases). Trimming stripped 3 bases from V and 5 bases from J, with 11 bases between. This CDR3 spans 15 amino acids. Germline values: CDR1 KGHSY, CDR2 FQNENV. CDR3 loop: CASSQQTADNSPLHF. In DNA, the CDR3 is TGTGCCAGCAGCCAGCAGACAGCAGATAATTCACCCCTCCACTTT.

This chain connects TRBV6-6 to TRBJ1-4; unclear D gene. Trimming stripped 6 bases from V and 0 bases from J, with 8 bases between. This CDR3 has 14 residues. Germline CDR1 MNHNY, CDR2 SVGAGI (reference sequence). The CDR3 DNA is TGTGCCAGCAGAGTCACCTCAACTAATGAAAAACTGTTTTTT. Residues: CASRVTSTNEKLFF.

The chain carries TRBV19 and TRBJ1-2; 8 bases are shared with TRBD1. J gave up 3 bases and V 7 bases, and 7 bases lay outside the gene matches. Per the germline V gene, CDR1 is LNHDA and CDR2 is SQIVND (reference sequence). The CDR3 runs to 14 residues. CDR3 region: CASKKGGQDYGYTF. The CDR3 bases are TGTGCCAGTAAGAAGGGGGGACAGGACTATGGCTACACCTTC.

The chain uses TRBV30 and TRBJ1-3; unclear D gene. The CDR3 is 16 residues long. CDR1 is GTSNPN and CDR2 is SVGIG in the germline V gene (reference sequence). Between the trimmed V and J ends, which lost 2 bases and 4 bases, there was a span of 18 bases. As DNA, the CDR3 is TGTGCCTGGAGTACCCCTGGTCTGGTGAGAGGAAACACCATATATTTT. Translation gives CAWSTPGLVRGNTIYF.

The rearrangement joins TRBV4-1 to TRBJ2-7, with D uncertain. The CDR3 has 12 amino acids. V was cut by 0 bases and J by 6 bases, with 6 bases left in between. Germline V lookup: CDR1 MGHRA, CDR2 YSYEKL. Here the CDR3 reads CASSQEYTEQYF. The CDR3 region has the DNA TGCGCCAGCAGCCAAGAATACACCGAGCAGTACTTC.

V gene TRBV7-2 combines with J gene TRBJ2-7; 9 bases agree with TRBD2. V lost 2 bases and J lost 2; bases outside the gene matches: 1. The CDR3 spans 14 residues. Looked up from germline, CDR1 is SGHTA and CDR2 is FQGNSA. Here the CDR3 reads CASSLTSGPYEQYF. CDR3 nucleotides: TGTGCCAGCAGCTTAACTAGCGGGCCCTACGAGCAGTACTTC. The whole variable domain, remainder taken from reference TRBV7-2 and TRBJ2-7, is GAGVSQSPSNKVTEKGKDVELRCDPISGHTALYWYRQSLGQGLEFLIYFQGNSAPDKSGLPSDRFSAERTGGSVSTLTIQRTQQEDSAVYLCASSLTSGPYEQYFGPGTRLTVT.

The chain joins TRBV10-3 to TRBJ2-2, with D possibly being TRBD1 (6 bases). Trimming stripped 4 bases from V and 4 bases from J, with 13 bases between. The CDR3 is 15 residues long. Germline V lookup: CDR1 ENHRY, CDR2 SYGVKD. CDR3: CAISAQGPSTGELFF. The CDR3 nucleotides read TGTGCCATCAGTGCACAGGGCCCCAGCACCGGGGAGCTGTTTTTT.

The chain recombines TRBV28 with TRBJ1-1; a weak D match, TRBD1 (6 bases). V was clipped by 9 bases and J by 3 bases, with 23 bases between them. The CDR3 totals 16 residues. Germline loops: CDR1 MDHEN, CDR2 SYDVKM. The CDR3 region has the DNA TGTGCCAGTCTCACAGGGCAGGGTGGTAAGGACACTGAAGCTTTCTTT. This codes for CASLTGQGGKDTEAFF.

The DNA of the CDR3 is TGCGCCAGCAGCCAAGGCCTGACTAGCGGGAGGGCCGGCGGAGGACAAGAGACCCAGTACTTC. The encoded protein is CASSQGLTSGRAGGGQETQYF. The chain has TRBV4-1 and TRBJ2-5; 14 bases map to TRBD2. The CDR3 totals 21 residues. CDR1 is MGHRA and CDR2 is YSYEKL in the germline V gene. V shed 1 base, J shed 2 bases, and the junction held 15 bases outside the gene matches.